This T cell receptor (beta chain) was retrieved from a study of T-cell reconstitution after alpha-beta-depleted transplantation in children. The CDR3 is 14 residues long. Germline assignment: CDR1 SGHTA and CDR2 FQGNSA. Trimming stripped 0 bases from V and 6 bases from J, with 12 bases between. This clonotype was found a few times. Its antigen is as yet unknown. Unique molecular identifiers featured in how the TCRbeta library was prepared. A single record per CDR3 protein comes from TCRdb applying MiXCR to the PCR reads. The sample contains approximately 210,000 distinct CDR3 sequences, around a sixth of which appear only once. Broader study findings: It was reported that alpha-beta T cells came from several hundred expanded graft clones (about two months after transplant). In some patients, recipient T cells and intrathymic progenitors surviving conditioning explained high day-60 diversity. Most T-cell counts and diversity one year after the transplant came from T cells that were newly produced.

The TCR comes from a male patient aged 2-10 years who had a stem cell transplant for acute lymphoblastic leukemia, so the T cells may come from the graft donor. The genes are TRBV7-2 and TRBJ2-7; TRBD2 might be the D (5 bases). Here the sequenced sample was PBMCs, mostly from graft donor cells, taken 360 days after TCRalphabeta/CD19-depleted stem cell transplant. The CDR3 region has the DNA TGTGCCAGCAGCTTAGCGGGGAGTCAGGTCGAGCAGTACTTC. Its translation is CASSLAGSQVEQYF.